Reported below is one T cell receptor (beta chain). Antigen: not known. Corrective cardiac operations yielded the resected thymus tissue. This specimen comes from a study of human thymus T cells. Study-wide findings and caveats: Reports from related research described highly overlapping thymic repertoires among unrelated individuals.

Sequencing was performed with immunoSEQ multiplex PCR; in TCRdb, only in-frame clones are kept and a portion is missing. The sample includes about 78,000 clones, approximately 97% of them seen just once. CDR3 length equals 15 residues. CDR1 and CDR2 (germline): WSHSY, SAAADI. The germline V and J ends were trimmed by 3 bases and 2 bases, with 12 bases remaining between them. The chain couples TRBV10-2 to TRBJ2-3; a weak D match, TRBD2 (6 bases). Sequencing input: thymus tissue. The TCR comes from a boy in the first two years of life with a congenital heart defect but otherwise immunologically healthy. CDR3 coding DNA: TGCGCCAGCAGTGACCGCGGGGACGTCACAGATACGCAGTATTTT. Protein product: CASSDRGDVTDTQYF.